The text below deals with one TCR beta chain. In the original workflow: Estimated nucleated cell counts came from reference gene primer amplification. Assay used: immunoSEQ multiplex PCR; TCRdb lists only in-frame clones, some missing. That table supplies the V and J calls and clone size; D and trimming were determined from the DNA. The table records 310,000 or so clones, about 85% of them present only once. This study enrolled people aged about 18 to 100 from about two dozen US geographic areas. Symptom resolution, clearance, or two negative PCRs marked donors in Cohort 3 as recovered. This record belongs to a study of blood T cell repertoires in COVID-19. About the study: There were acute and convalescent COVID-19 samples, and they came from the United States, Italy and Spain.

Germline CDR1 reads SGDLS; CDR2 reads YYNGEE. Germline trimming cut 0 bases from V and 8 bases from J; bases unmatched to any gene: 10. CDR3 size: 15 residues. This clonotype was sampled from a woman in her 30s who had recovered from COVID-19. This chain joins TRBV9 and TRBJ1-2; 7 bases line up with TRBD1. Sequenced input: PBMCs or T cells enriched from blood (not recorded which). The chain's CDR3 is CASSVEARGWEGYTF. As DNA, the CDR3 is TGTGCCAGCAGCGTAGAGGCCAGGGGGTGGGAGGGCTACACCTTC. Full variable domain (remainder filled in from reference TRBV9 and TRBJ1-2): DSGVTQTPKHLITATGQRVTLRCSPRSGDLSVYWYQQSLDQGLQFLIQYYNGEERAKGNILERFSAQQFPDLHSELNLSSLELGDSALYFCASSVEARGWEGYTFGSGTRLTVV.